Below, 9 T cell receptor beta chains from the same sample are listed, as sequenced in a study of blood T cell repertoires in COVID-19. This table comes from immunoSEQ multiplex PCR, and its TCRdb copy is limited to in-frame clones, with some not included. The table has about 260,000 clones, 75% to 90% seen once. The specimen was peripheral blood. The receptors stem from a man in his sixties who had recovered from COVID-19.

The sample holds one count of this clone. The chain is built from TRBV19 and TRBJ2-7, with 10 bases matching TRBD1. The CDR3 spans 14 residues. The ends lost 6 bases at V and 3 bases at J; junction bases unmatched: 5. Germline V CDR1 and CDR2: LNHDA, SQIVND (reference sequence). The CDR3 reads CASSLGQGNYEQYF. DNA for the CDR3: TGTGCCAGTAGCCTGGGACAGGGGAACTACGAGCAGTACTTC.

This chain uses TRBV5-1 with TRBJ2-1; D is possibly TRBD2 (6 bases). CDR1 and CDR2 from the germline V gene are SGHRS and YFSETQ. This CDR3 region has 15 residues. With 4 bases removed from V and 0 bases from J, the gap between germline ends came to 11 bases. This CDR3 is CASSSIAASYNEQFF. The CDR3 DNA reads TGCGCCAGCAGCAGTATAGCGGCCTCCTACAATGAGCAGTTCTTC.

V and J are TRBV27 and TRBJ1-1; 7 positions agree with TRBD1. The CDR3 is 13 amino acids. The junction had 4 bases not matched to a gene; V was cut back by 4 bases and J by 5 bases. Germline V gene sequence: CDR1 MNHEY, CDR2 SMNVEV (reference sequence). The CDR3 protein is CASSYRGETEAFF. The CDR3 DNA sequence: TGTGCCAGCAGTTACAGGGGTGAAACTGAAGCTTTCTTT.

This clone was counted once. The chain combines TRBV7-8 with TRBJ2-3; a weak D match, TRBD2 (6 bases). The length of the CDR3 is 15 residues. Germline-derived CDR1 and CDR2 are SGHVS and FQNEAQ. Trimming stripped 0 bases from V and 1 base from J, with 8 bases between. The CDR3 nucleotides read TGTGCCAGCAGCTTAGCACTAGCCCGCACAGATACGCAGTATTTT. Translating it yields CASSLALARTDTQYF.

DNA of the CDR3: TGCGCCAGCAGCCCGGGACAGATCTCAGAGACCCAGTACTTC. Its protein product is CASSPGQISETQYF. The chain couples TRBV5-1 to TRBJ2-5, with 7 positions matching TRBD1. The CDR3 consists of 14 residues. Looked up from germline, CDR1 is SGHRS and CDR2 is YFSETQ. V lost 4 bases to trimming and J lost 4 bases; unmatched junction nucleotides: 7. Based on the CDR3 plus reference TRBV5-1 and TRBJ2-5, the full variable domain is KAGVTQTPRYLIKTRGQQVTLSCSPISGHRSVSWYQQTPGQGLQFLFEYFSETQRNKGNFPGRFSGRQFSNSRSEMNVSTLELGDSALYLCASSPGQISETQYFGPGTRLLVL.

The chain joins TRBV18 to TRBJ1-3, with 7 nucleotides matching TRBD1. Germline V gene lookup returns CDR1 KGHSH and CDR2 LQKENI. J was trimmed by 4 bases and V by 2 bases; bases with no gene match: 8. The length of the CDR3 is 16 residues. CDR3 protein: CASSPSRQGSGNTIYF. CDR3 in DNA: TGTGCCAGCTCACCATCAAGACAGGGCTCAGGAAACACCATATATTTT.

The V call is TRBV6-6, the J call TRBJ1-5; 7 nucleotides agree with TRBD1. The CDR3 sequence is 13 residues long. J gave up 0 bases and V 9 bases, and 2 bases lay outside the gene matches. The germline CDR1 and CDR2 sequences are MNHNY and SVGAGI (reference sequence). CDR3 nucleotides: TGTGCCAGTGGGACAGTTAGCAATCAGCCCCAGCATTTT. Translated: CASGTVSNQPQHF.

CDR3 sequence reads: CASKWQENTGELFF. The CDR3 DNA is TGTGCCAGTAAGTGGCAGGAGAACACCGGGGAGCTGTTTTTT. V gene TRBV19 combines with J gene TRBJ2-2; D uncertain. The CDR3 is made up of 14 amino acids. The V end lost 7 bases, the J end lost 1 base, and 10 bases lay between the germline ends. In germline, CDR1 is LNHDA, CDR2 SQIVND (reference sequence).

This clone has a handful of counts. The gene calls are TRBV25-1 and TRBJ1-5; no clear D. V was trimmed by 4 bases and J by 2 bases, leaving 15 bases between them. This CDR3 spans 16 amino acids. Germline-derived CDR1 and CDR2 are MGHDK and SYGVNS. The CDR3 region is CASSVPSPWRNQPQHF. The CDR3 DNA sequence: TGTGCCAGCAGTGTCCCATCACCGTGGCGCAATCAGCCCCAGCATTTT.